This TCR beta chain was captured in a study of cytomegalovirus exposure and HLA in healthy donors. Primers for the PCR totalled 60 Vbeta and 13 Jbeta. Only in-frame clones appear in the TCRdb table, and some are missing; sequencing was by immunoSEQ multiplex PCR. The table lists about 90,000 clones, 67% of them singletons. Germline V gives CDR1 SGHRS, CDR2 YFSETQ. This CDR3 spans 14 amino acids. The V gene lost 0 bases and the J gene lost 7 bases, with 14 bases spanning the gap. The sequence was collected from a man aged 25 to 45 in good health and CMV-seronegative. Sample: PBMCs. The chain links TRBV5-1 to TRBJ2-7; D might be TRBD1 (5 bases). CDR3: CASSLGTLFGEQYF. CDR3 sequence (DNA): TGCGCCAGCAGCTTGGGGACACTCTTTGGGGAGCAGTACTTC.